The clone carrying this T cell receptor beta chain was seen a few times. Per germline, CDR1 SGHTA and CDR2 FQGNSA. The CDR3 covers 12 residues. Trimming pared 5 bases from V and 4 bases from J, leaving 5 bases between. This sample is drawn from a study of shared clonotypes between healthy human individuals. Method: immunoSEQ multiplex PCR; TCRdb's copy keeps in-frame clones and lacks some. The sample holds 1.4 million or so clones; 98% are singletons and the top ten take around 0.33%. The rearrangement links TRBV7-2 to TRBJ2-2; weak D call: TRBD1 (5 bases). Sequenced sample: naive CD4+ T cells sorted from blood. Subset: CD45RA+ positively selected. The receptor comes from a man aged 25 to 40 in good health. CDR3 protein: CASSQGTGELFF. CDR3 bases: TGTGCCAGCAGCCAGGGCACCGGGGAGCTGTTTTTT.